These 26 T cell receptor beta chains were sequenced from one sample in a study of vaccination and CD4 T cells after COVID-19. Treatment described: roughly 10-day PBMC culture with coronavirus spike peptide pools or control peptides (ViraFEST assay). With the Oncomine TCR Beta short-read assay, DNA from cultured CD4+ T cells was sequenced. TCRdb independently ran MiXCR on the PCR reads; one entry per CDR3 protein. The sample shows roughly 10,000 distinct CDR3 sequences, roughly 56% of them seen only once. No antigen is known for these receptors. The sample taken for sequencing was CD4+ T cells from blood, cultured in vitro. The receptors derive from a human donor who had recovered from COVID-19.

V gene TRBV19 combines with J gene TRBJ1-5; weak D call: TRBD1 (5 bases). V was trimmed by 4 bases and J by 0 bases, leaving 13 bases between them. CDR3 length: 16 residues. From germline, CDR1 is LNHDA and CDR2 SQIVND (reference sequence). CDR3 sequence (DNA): TGTGCCAGTAGTACGGGAGGGACGGCTAGCAATCAGCCCCAGCATTTT. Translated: CASSTGGTASNQPQHF.

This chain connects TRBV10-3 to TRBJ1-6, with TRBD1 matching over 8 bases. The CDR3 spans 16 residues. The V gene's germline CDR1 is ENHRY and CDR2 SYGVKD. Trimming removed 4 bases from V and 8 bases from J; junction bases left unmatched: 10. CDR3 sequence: CAISALDRVGDSPLHF. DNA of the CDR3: TGTGCCATCAGTGCTTTGGACAGGGTTGGGGATTCACCCCTCCACTTT.

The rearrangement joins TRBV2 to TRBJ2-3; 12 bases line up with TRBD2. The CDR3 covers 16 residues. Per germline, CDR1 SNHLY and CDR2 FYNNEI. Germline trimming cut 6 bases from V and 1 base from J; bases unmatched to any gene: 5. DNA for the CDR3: TGTGCCAGCAGGAGGACTAGCGGGACGCGCACAGATACGCAGTATTTT. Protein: CASRRTSGTRTDTQYF.

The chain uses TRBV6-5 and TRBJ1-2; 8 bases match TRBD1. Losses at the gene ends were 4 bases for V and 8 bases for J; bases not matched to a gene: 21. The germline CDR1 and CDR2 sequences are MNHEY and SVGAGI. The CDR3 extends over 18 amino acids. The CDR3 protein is CASSSLGQGKGYFQGYTF. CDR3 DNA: TGTGCCAGCAGTTCCCTAGGACAGGGAAAAGGATATTTTCAAGGCTACACCTTC.

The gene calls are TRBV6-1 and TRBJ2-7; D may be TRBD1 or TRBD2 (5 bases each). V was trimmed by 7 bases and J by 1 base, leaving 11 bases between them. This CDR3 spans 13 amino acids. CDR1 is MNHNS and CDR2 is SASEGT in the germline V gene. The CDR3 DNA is TGTGCCAGCAAGGGGACCCAGTCCTACGAGCAGTACTTC. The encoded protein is CASKGTQSYEQYF.

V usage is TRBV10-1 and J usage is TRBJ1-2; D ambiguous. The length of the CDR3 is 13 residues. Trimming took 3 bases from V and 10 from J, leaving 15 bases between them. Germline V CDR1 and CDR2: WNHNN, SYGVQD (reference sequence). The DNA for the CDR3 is TGCGCCAGCAGTGAATCCTTTGGGCAAACCTACACCTTC. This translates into CASSESFGQTYTF.

The CDR3 region is CASSFGAKNTEAFF. CDR3 sequence (DNA): TGTGCCAGCAGTTTTGGGGCGAAGAACACTGAAGCTTTCTTT. This chain uses TRBV27 with TRBJ1-1; D may be TRBD1 (5 bases). In germline, CDR1 is MNHEY, CDR2 SMNVEV (reference sequence). This CDR3 spans 14 amino acids. V was clipped by 3 bases and J by 1 base, with 9 bases between them.

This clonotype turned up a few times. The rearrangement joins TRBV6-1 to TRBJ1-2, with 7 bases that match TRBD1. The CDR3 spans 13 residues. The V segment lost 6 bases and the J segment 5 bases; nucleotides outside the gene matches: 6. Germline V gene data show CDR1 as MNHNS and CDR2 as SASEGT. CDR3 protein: CASSRDRAYGYTF. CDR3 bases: TGTGCCAGCAGCAGGGACAGAGCTTATGGCTACACCTTC.

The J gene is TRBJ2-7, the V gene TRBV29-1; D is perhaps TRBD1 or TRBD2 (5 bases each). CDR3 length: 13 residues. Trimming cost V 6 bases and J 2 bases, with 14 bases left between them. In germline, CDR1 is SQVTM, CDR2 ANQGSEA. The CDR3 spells CSVAGTVTYEQYF. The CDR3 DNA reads TGCAGCGTCGCCGGGACGGTCACCTACGAGCAGTACTTC.

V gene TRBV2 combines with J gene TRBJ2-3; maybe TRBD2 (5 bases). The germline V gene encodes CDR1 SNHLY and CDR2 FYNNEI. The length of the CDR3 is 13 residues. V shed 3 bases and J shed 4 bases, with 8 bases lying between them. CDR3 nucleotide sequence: TGTGCCAGCAGTGACGACGGGGCAGATACGCAGTATTTT. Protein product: CASSDDGADTQYF. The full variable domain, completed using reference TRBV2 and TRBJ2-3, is EPEVTQTPSHQVTQMGQEVILRCVPISNHLYFYWYRQILGQKVEFLVSFYNNEISEKSEIFDDQFSVERPDGSNFTLKIRSTKLEDSAMYFCASSDDGADTQYFGPGTRLTVL.

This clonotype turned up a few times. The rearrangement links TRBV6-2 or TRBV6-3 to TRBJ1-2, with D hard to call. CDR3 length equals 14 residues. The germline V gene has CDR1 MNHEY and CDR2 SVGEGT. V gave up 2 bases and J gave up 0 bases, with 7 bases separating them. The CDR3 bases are TGTGCCAGCAGTTACGGCGGGGCTAACTATGGCTACACCTTC. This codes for CASSYGGANYGYTF.

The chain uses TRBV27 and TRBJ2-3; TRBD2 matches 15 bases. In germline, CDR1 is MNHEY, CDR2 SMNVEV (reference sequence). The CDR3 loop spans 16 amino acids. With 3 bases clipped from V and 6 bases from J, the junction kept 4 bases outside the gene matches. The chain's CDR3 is CASSLGLAGGLDTQYF. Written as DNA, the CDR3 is TGTGCCAGCAGTTTGGGACTAGCGGGAGGACTGGATACGCAGTATTTT.

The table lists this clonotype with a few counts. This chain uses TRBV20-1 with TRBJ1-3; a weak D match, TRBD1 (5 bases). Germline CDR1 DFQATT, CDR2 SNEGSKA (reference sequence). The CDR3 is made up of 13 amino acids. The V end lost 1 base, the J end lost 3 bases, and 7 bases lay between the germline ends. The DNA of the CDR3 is TGCAGTGCTAGAGGGGACGGTGGAAACACCATATATTTT. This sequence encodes CSARGDGGNTIYF.

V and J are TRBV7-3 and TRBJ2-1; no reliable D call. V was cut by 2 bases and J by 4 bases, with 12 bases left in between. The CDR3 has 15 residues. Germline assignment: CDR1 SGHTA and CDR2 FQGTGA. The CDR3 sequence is CASSLGLGGYNEQFF. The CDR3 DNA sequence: TGTGCCAGCAGCTTAGGTTTGGGTGGATACAATGAGCAGTTCTTC. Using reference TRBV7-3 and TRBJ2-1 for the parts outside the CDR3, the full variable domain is GAGVSQTPSNKVTEKGKYVELRCDPISGHTALYWYRQSLGQGPEFLIYFQGTGAADDSGLPNDRFFAVRPEGSVSTLKIQRTERGDSAVYLCASSLGLGGYNEQFFGPGTRLTVL.

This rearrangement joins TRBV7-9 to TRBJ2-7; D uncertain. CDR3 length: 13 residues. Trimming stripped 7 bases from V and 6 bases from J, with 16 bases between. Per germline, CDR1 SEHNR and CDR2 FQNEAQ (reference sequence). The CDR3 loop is CASTDGVGSEQYF. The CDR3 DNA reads TGTGCCAGCACCGACGGAGTCGGGTCCGAGCAGTACTTC. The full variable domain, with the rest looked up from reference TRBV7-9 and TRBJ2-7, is DTGVSQNPRHKITKRGQNVTFRCDPISEHNRLYWYRQTLGQGPEFLTYFQNEAQLEKSRLLSDRFSAERPKGSFSTLEIQRTEQGDSAMYLCASTDGVGSEQYFGPGTRLTVT.

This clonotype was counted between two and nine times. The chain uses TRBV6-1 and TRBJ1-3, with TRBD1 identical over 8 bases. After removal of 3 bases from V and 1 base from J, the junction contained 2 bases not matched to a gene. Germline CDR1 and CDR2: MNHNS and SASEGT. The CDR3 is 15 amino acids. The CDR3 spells CASSDRTGSGNTIYF. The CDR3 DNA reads TGTGCCAGCAGTGACCGGACAGGGTCTGGAAACACCATATATTTT.

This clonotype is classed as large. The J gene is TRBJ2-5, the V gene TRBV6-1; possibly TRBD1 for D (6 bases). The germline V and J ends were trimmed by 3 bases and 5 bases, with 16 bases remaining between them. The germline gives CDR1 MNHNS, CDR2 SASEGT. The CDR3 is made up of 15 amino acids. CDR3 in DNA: TGTGCCAGCAGTGAGGCACAGGGTCTTTGGGAGACCCAGTACTTC. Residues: CASSEAQGLWETQYF.

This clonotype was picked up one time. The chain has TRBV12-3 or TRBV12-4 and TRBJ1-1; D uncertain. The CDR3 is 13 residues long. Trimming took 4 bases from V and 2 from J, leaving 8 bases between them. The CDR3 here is CASSSSFNTEAFF. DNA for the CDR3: TGTGCCAGCAGTTCCAGCTTTAACACTGAAGCTTTCTTT.

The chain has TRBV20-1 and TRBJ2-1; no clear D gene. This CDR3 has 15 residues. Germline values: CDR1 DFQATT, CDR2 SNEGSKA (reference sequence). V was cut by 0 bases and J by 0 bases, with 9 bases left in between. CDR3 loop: CSARDPGSSYNEQFF. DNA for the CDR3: TGCAGTGCTAGAGATCCAGGTAGCTCCTACAATGAGCAGTTCTTC.

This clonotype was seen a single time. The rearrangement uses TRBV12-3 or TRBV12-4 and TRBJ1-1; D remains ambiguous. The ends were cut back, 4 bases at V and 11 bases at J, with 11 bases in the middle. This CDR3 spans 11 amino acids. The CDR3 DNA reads TGTGCCAGCAGTTCCATCATGGACGCTTTCTTT. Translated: CASSSIMDAFF.

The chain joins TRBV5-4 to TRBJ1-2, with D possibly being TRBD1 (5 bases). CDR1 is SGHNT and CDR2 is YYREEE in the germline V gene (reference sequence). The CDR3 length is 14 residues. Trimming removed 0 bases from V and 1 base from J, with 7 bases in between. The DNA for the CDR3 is TGTGCCAGCAGCTTGGGACAGATTAACTATGGCTACACCTTC. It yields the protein CASSLGQINYGYTF.

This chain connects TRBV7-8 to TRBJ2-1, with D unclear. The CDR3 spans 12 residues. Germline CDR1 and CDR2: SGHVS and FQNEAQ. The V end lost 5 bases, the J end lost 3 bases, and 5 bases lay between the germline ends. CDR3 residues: CASSHRYNEQFF. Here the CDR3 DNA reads TGTGCCAGCAGCCACCGCTACAATGAGCAGTTCTTC.

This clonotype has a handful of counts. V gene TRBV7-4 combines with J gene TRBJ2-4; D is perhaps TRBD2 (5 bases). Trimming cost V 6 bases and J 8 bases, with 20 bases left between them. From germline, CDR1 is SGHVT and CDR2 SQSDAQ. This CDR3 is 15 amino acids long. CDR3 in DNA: TGTGCCAGCAGACGATGTAGGGAGAGGTGTGACATTCAGTACTTC. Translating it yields CASRRCRERCDIQYF.

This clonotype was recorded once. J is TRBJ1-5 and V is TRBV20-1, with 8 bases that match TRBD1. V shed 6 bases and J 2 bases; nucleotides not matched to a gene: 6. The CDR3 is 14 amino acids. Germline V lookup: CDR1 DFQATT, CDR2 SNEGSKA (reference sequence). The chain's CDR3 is CSAPLTGGNQPQHF. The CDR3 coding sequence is TGCAGTGCCCCACTGACAGGGGGCAATCAGCCCCAGCATTTT.

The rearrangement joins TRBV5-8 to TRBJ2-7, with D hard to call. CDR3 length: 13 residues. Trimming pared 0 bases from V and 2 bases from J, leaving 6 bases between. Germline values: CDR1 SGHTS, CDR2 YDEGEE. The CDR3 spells CASSLAGTYEQYF. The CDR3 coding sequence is TGTGCCAGCAGCTTGGCCGGAACCTACGAGCAGTACTTC.

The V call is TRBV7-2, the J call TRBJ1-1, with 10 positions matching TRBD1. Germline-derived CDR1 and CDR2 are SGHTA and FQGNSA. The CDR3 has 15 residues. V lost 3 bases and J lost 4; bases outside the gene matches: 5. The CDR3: CASSLTGGVGTEAFF. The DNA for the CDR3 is TGTGCCAGCAGCTTGACAGGGGGCGTGGGCACTGAAGCTTTCTTT.